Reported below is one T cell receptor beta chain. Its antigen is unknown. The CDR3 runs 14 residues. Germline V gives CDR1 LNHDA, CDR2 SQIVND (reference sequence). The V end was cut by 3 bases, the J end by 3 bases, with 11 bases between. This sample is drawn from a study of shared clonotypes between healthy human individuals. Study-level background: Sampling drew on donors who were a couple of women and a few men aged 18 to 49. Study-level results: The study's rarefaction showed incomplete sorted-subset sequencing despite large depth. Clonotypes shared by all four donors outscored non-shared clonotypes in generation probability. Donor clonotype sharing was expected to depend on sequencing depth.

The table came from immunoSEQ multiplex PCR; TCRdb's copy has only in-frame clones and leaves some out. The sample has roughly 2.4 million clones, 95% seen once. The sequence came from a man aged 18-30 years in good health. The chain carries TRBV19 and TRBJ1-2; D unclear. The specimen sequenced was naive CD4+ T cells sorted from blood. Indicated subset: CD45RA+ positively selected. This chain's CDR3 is CASSIRYFDYGYTF. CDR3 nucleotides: TGTGCCAGTAGTATCCGTTATTTCGACTATGGCTACACCTTC.